This TCR beta chain appears in the sequencing data of a study of cytomegalovirus exposure and HLA in healthy donors. A multiplex PCR was run with 60 Vbeta primers and 13 Jbeta primers. This table comes from immunoSEQ multiplex PCR, and its TCRdb copy is limited to in-frame clones, with some not included. The repertoire has 120,000 to 150,000 clones, around two thirds of them found once; the top ten carry around 1.6%. The CDR3 has 14 residues. Germline loops: CDR1 LGHNA, CDR2 YNFKEQ. V was cut by 0 bases and J by 0 bases, with 4 bases left in between. This receptor was obtained from a young woman in good health and CMV-seronegative. This sequence joins TRBV4-2 and TRBJ2-3, with no clear D. Sample: PBMCs. CDR3 loop: CASSQERSTDTQYF. The DNA of the CDR3 is TGTGCCAGCAGCCAAGAACGGAGCACAGATACGCAGTATTTT.